This TCR beta chain was found in a study of OX40 agonist ivuxolimab in advanced cancers. Study-level background: At 65% to 85% male, the cohort had a mean age of about 60 years, ranging from about 23 to 80. Study-wide results and caveats: Relative to CD4+, CD8+ T cells held more expanded clones on average.

For this clone: Its antigen remains unknown.

The sampling schedule covered blood at baseline, cycle 4 day 1, and cycle 7 day 1. The V end lost 5 bases, the J end lost 4 bases, and 14 bases lay between the germline ends. CDR1 is SEHNR, CDR2 FQNEAQ, per germline (reference sequence). This CDR3 contains 14 residues. Repertoires were generated with immunoSEQ multiplex PCR, while TCRdb's copy carries only in-frame clones and drops some. The sample carries 55,000 to 65,000 clones, about 87% recorded once. The rearrangement links TRBV7-9 to TRBJ1-2, with D perhaps TRBD1 (5 bases). Specimen: CD4+ or CD8+ T cells sorted from blood, collected in a trial of the OX40 agonist ivuxolimab. This receptor was taken from an adult with an advanced solid tumor such as melanoma, head and neck, liver or kidney cancer. The CDR3 DNA sequence: TGTGCCAGCAGCCAAGACAGTCTTGTCTATGGCTACACCTTC. Amino acids: CASSQDSLVYGYTF.